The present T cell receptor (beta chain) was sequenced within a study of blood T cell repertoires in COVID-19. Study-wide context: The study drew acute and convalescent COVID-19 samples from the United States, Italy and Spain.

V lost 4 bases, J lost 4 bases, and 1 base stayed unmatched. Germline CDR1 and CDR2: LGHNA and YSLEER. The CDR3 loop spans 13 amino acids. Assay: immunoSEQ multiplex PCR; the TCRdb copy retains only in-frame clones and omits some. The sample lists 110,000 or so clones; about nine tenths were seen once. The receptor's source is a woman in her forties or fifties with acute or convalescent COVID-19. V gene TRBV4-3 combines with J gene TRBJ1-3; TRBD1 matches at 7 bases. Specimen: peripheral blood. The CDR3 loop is CASSRQGGNTIYF. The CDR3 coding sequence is TGCGCCAGCAGCCGACAGGGAGGAAACACCATATATTTT.